This T cell receptor (beta chain) comes out of a study of T cells in Graves' hyperthyroidism and ophthalmopathy. There are 13 residues in the CDR3. Trimming took 6 bases from V and 4 from J; bases not matched to a gene: 2. CDR1 is MNHEY and CDR2 is SMNVEV in the germline V gene (reference sequence). Study results and limitations: Through a model of 13 V-J features, ophthalmopathy was separated from stable hyperthyroidism.

Researchers amplified the TCR beta CDR3 regions from RNA transcripts. HTBI primers drove first-round RT-PCR of the TCR CDR3. A single record per CDR3 protein comes from TCRdb applying MiXCR to the multiplex PCR reads. The data hold hundreds of thousands of distinct CDR3 sequences, with just under 25% observed a single time. This clonotype was counted between two and nine times. As yet, its antigen is unknown. The chain uses TRBV27 and TRBJ2-5; 10 bases are a match to TRBD1. The sample comprised blood. The source is a man aged 50-60 years with Graves' hyperthyroidism. Written as DNA, the CDR3 is TGTGCCAGCAGAGACAGGGGGCTAGAGACCCAGTACTTC. Amino acid sequence: CASRDRGLETQYF.